Given below is one T cell receptor beta chain in context. V lost 5 bases, J lost 5 bases, and 27 bases lay in between. This CDR3 is built from 18 residues. From germline, CDR1 is SEHNR and CDR2 FQNEAQ (reference sequence). The Seattle site enrolled patients during active infection and followed them longitudinally. This specimen belongs to a study of blood T cell repertoires in COVID-19. As for the study in general: Sites in the United States, Italy and Spain provided acute and convalescent COVID-19 samples.

Sequenced by immunoSEQ multiplex PCR; TCRdb stores in-frame clones only, minus some. The repertoire holds tens of thousands of clones, with around 83% as singletons. The chain has TRBV7-9 and TRBJ2-5, with TRBD2 as a possible D gene (5 bases). This TCR derives from a man in his forties or fifties with COVID-19, enrolled during active disease. Specimen: peripheral blood. Here the CDR3 reads CASSTTAASHKDLETQYF. In nucleotides, the CDR3 is TGTGCCAGCAGCACTACGGCGGCTAGCCACAAGGACTTGGAGACCCAGTACTTC.